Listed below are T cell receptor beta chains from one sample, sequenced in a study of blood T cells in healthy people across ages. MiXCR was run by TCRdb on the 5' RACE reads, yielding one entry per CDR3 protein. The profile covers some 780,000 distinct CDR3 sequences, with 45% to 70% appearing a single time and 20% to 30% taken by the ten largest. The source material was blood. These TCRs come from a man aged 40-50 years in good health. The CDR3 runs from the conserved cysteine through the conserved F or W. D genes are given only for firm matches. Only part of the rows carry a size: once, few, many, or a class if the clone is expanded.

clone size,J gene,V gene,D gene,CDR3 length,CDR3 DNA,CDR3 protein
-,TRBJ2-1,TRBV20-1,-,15,TGCAGTGCTAACGGGGTAATGGTAGGAAGCAATGAGCAGTTCTTC,CSANGVMVGSNEQFF
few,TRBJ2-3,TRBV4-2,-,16,TGTGCCAGCAGCCCACAGGTGGGGGGACGCACAGATACGCAGTATTTT,CASSPQVGGRTDTQYF
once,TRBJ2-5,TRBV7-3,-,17,TGTGCCAGCAGCCCTAAAAACAAGGGTGTGGGGGAGGAGACCCAGTACTTC,CASSPKNKGVGEETQYF
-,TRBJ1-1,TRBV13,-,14,TGTGCCAGCAGCTTACAACAGGGATTGACTGAAGCTTTCTTT,CASSLQQGLTEAFF
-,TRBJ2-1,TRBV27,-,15,TGTGCCAGCAGTTTAGTGGGAGGGGGGTTCTCAGGGCAGTTCTTC,CASSLVGGGFSGQFF
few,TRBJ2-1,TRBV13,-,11,TGTGCCAGCAGCGGAGACAATGAGCAGTTCTTC,CASSGDNEQFF
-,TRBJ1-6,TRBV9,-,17,TGTGCCAGCAGCGCGGACCCCAGTAGCTCCTATAATTCACCCCTCCACTTT,CASSADPSSSYNSPLHF
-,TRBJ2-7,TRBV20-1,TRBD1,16,TGCAGTGCTAGAAACCCCGCCGGGACAGAAGATTACGAGCAGTACTTC,CSARNPAGTEDYEQYF
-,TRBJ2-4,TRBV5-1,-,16,TGCGCCAGCAGCTTGGAGGGGGGGCAAAGCAAAAACATTCAGTACTTC,CASSLEGGQSKNIQYF
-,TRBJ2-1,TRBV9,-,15,TGTGCCAGCAGCGCTTCTACCGGGAACCACAATGAGCAGTTCTTC,CASSASTGNHNEQFF
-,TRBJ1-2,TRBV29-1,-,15,TGCGGCGTTGTGCCCCGATCTCCCTTATACGGCGGCTACACCTTC,CGVVPRSPLYGGYTF
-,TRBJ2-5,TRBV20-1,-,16,TGCGGAAAACTTGGGGACGCCTTCGTTTTGGGTAGGGTGCAGTACTTC,CGKLGDAFVLGRVQYF
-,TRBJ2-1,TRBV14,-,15,TGTGCCAGCAGCCAAGAATTAGGGCAGGACAATGAGCAGTTCTTC,CASSQELGQDNEQFF
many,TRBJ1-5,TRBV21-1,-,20,TGTGCCAGCAACGCCCATGGCTGGGCAGTAAATTATATGAGCAATCAGCCCCAGCATTTT,CASNAHGWAVNYMSNQPQHF
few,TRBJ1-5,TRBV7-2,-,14,TGTGCCAGCAGCTTAAAGCCTTTGGGTCAGCCCCAGCATTTT,CASSLKPLGQPQHF
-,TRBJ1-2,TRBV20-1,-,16,TGCAGTGCTAGAGATCTCGAAAGGACATTGAACTATGGCTACACCTTC,CSARDLERTLNYGYTF
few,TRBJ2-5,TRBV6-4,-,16,TGTGCCAGCAGTGAAGCCCGAGGAGATGTTGGGGAGACCCAGTACTTC,CASSEARGDVGETQYF
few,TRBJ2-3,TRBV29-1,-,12,TGCAGCGTTGGCGAATTCACAGATACGCAGTATTTT,CSVGEFTDTQYF
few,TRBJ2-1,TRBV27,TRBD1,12,TGTGCCAGCAGTTTGGCCGGGACAGGTCTGTTCTTC,CASSLAGTGLFF
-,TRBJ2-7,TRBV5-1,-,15,TGCGCCAGCAGCTTGGATGGTCTCCGCTCCTACGAGCAGTACTTC,CASSLDGLRSYEQYF
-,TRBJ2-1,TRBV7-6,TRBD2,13,TGTGCCAGCAGCCCCCCAAATTCGGGACTACAGTTCTTC,CASSPPNSGLQFF
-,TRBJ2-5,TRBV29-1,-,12,TGCAGCGTTGATACTCCCGAAGAGACCCAGTACTTC,CSVDTPEETQYF
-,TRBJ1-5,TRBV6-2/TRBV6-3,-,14,TGTGCCAGCAGTTACTATTACTTGGGTCAGCCCCAGCATTTT,CASSYYYLGQPQHF
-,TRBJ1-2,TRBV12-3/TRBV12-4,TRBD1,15,TGTGCCAGCAGTTTAGACAGGGGGTCGGTCTATGGCTACACCTTC,CASSLDRGSVYGYTF
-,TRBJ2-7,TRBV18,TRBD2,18,TGTGCCAGCTCACCACTCGGGACTAGCGGGAGTGGGACCTACGAGCAGTACTTC,CASSPLGTSGSGTYEQYF
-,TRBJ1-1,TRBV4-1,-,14,TGCGCCAGCAGTGGAGAGGGCTGGGAGACTGAAGCTTTCTTT,CASSGEGWETEAFF
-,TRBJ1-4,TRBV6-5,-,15,TGTGCCAGCAGTCGGACAGAGGATTCTAATGAAAAACTGTTTTTT,CASSRTEDSNEKLFF
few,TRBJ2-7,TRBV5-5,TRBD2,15,TGTGCCAGCAGCTTCCGACTAGCCGCAACCTACGAGCAGTACTTC,CASSFRLAATYEQYF
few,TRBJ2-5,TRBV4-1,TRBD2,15,TGCGCCAGCACACCTGGACTAGCCCGCTCGGGGGAGCAGTACTTC,CASTPGLARSGEQYF
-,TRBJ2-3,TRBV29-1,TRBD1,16,TGCAGCGTTGAAGATGGGGCGACAGGGTGGCGAGATACGCAGTATTTT,CSVEDGATGWRDTQYF
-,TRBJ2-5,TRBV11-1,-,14,TGTGCCAGCACCCCAACAGGGGAGGAGGAGACCCAGTACTTC,CASTPTGEEETQYF
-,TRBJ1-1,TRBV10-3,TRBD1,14,TGTGCCACCCTAAACCTCAGGGGGGACACTGAAGCTTTCTTT,CATLNLRGDTEAFF
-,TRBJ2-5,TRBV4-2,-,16,TGTGCCAGCAGCCAAGCGGCTACAGGGGGGGAAGAGACCCAGTACTTC,CASSQAATGGEETQYF
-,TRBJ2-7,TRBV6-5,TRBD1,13,TGTGCCAGCAGCCCCGACAGGGTCGATGAGCAGTACTTC,CASSPDRVDEQYF
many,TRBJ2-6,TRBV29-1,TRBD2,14,TGCAGCGCCACGGGGGGGGCTGGGGCCAACGTCCTGACTTTC,CSATGGAGANVLTF
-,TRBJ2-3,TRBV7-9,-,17,TGTGCCGCCACCGCCCCCTGGCTAGACACTAGCACAGATACGCAGTATTTT,CAATAPWLDTSTDTQYF
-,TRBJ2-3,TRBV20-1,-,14,TGCAGTGCTCCTGGAGGGCATAGCACAGATACGCAGTATTTT,CSAPGGHSTDTQYF
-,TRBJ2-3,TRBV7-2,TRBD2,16,TGTGCCAGCAGCTTAGAGGGGAGACTAGCAGGAGATACGCAGTATTTT,CASSLEGRLAGDTQYF
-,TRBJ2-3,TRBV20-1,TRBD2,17,TGCAGTGCTAGGTTACTAGCGGGGGGGCAGCGAACAGATACGCAGTATTTT,CSARLLAGGQRTDTQYF
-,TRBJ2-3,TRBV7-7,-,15,TGTGCTAGCAGCGTCGATTGGGACAGCACAGATACGCAGTATTTT,CASSVDWDSTDTQYF
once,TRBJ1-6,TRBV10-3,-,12,TGTGCCATCAGTGGCAGGGATAGACCCCTCCACTTT,CAISGRDRPLHF
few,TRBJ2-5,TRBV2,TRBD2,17,TGTGCCAGCAGGAGCGGGAGGTCCACCCTATTACAAGAGACCCAGTACTTC,CASRSGRSTLLQETQYF
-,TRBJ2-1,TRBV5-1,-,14,TGCGCCAGCAGGGACCTCCTACTTTACAATGAGCAGTTCTTC,CASRDLLLYNEQFF
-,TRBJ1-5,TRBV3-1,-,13,TGTGCCAGCAGCCAAGAAAGGTCTCAGCCCCAGCATTTT,CASSQERSQPQHF
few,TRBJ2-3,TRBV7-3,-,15,TGTGCCAGCAGCCTCCGAGACTTGGGCACAGATACGCAGTATTTT,CASSLRDLGTDTQYF
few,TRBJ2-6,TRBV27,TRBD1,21,TGTGCCATCACGAGGAAACCGGGACAGGGGGCGAAGGGCTCTGGGGCCAACGTCCTGACTTTC,CAITRKPGQGAKGSGANVLTF
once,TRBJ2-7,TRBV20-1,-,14,TGCAGTGCTGAAAACGGTAGCCCCCCAGACGAGCAGTACTTC,CSAENGSPPDEQYF
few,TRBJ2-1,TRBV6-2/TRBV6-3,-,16,TGTGCCAGCAGTTACACGGCAAAGCGCTCCTACAATGAGCAGTTCTTC,CASSYTAKRSYNEQFF
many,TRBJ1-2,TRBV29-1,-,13,TGCAGCGTTGCCTCGATGGAGAACTATGGCTACACCTTC,CSVASMENYGYTF
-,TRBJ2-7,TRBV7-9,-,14,TGTGCCAGCAGCCCGCGAGAGGGGGCCTACGAGCAGTACTTC,CASSPREGAYEQYF
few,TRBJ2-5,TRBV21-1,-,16,TGTGCCAGCAGCAAAGCGACACGACAGGGGAAAGAGACCCAGTACTTC,CASSKATRQGKETQYF
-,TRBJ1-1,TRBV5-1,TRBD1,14,TGCGCCAGCAGCTTTACAGGGGTGGGAACTGAAGCTTTCTTT,CASSFTGVGTEAFF
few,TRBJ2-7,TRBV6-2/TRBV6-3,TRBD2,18,TGTGCCAGCAGCCGCGAGGAGGGACTAGCGGGAGGATCCTACGAGCAGTACTTC,CASSREEGLAGGSYEQYF
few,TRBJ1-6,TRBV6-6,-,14,TGTGCCAGCAGTTACTACGACGCGAATTCACCCCTCCACTTT,CASSYYDANSPLHF
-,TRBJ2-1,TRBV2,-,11,TGTGCCAGCAGCGATCTTTATGAGCAGTTCTTC,CASSDLYEQFF
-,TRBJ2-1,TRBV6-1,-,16,TGTGCCAGCAGTGAATCGGTGGGAGGCGTATGGAATGAGCAGTTCTTC,CASSESVGGVWNEQFF
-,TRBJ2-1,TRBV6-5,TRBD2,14,TGTGCCAGCAACGGGACTAGCGATAAGAATGAGCAGTTCTTC,CASNGTSDKNEQFF